This T cell receptor beta chain was documented in a study of beta chain features in type 1 diabetes. Study as a whole: There were 107,917,701 sorted cells examined across all samples. Notes on the study in general: TCRB CDR3s from Type 1 diabetes patients were moderately but significantly shorter in all four CD4+ subsets.

This clone has a handful of counts. The antigen remains unidentified. V was pared by 3 bases and J by 4 bases, with 12 bases between. Germline values: CDR1 KGHSH, CDR2 LQKENI. The CDR3 is 15 residues long. The study reverse transcribed the entire isolated RNA, so it sequenced expressed TCRB transcripts. Clones were read by immunoSEQ multiplex PCR, and TCRdb kept only the in-frame ones, dropping some. The sample shows roughly 240,000 clones, approximately 25% of them seen only once. The gene calls are TRBV18 and TRBJ2-2; D might be TRBD2 (5 bases). The source is a woman in her thirties with type 1 diabetes. The specimen sequenced was naive CD4+ T cells from blood. Written as DNA, the CDR3 is TGTGCCAGCTCACCTGCGGGTCGGGGCACCGGGGAGCTGTTTTTT. Encoded protein: CASSPAGRGTGELFF.